These 13 T cell receptor beta chains were all obtained from the same sample, sequenced in a study of Graves' ophthalmopathy and Graves' hyperthyroidism. As the template, RNA transcripts were used to amplify TCR beta CDR3 regions. First-round RT-PCR employed HTBI primers, with a second-round multiplex PCR after it. One entry per CDR3 protein, called by TCRdb with MiXCR from the multiplex PCR reads. The repertoire consists of about 700,000 distinct CDR3 sequences, with over 40% occurring once and the leading ten covering over 2.5%. The sequenced material came from peripheral blood. The source of these receptors is an adult man with Graves' ophthalmopathy.

J is TRBJ2-2 and V is TRBV9; TRBD2 matches at 13 bases. The CDR3 totals 17 residues. Germline V CDR1 and CDR2: SGDLS, YYNGEE. V lost 1 base, J lost 4 bases, and 4 bases stayed unmatched. As DNA, the CDR3 is TGTGCCAGCAGCGTATCGGGACTAGCGGGAATCACCGGGGAGCTGTTTTTT. This gives the protein CASSVSGLAGITGELFF.

This clonotype appeared many times. The chain carries TRBV10-2 and TRBJ1-1; 8 bases are shared with TRBD1. Germline V gene sequence: CDR1 WSHSY, CDR2 SAAADI. V lost 10 bases, J lost 5 bases, and 6 bases stayed unmatched. The CDR3 consists of 12 residues. CDR3 loop: CATYRQGTEAFF. Here the CDR3 DNA reads TGCGCCACCTACAGACAGGGGACTGAAGCTTTCTTT.

About this clonotype itself: One end of the junction varies from germline; a read error may be responsible. The rearrangement uses TRBV7-3 and TRBJ2-7, with D hard to call. Germline V gives CDR1 SGHTA, CDR2 FQGTGA. The CDR3 consists of 14 residues. The CDR3 loop is CASSPQLSSYEQYF. The CDR3 DNA reads as TGCGCCAGCAGCCCCCAACTCAGCTCCTACGAGCAGTACTTC.

The gene calls are TRBV5-1 and TRBJ1-1; a weak D match, TRBD1 (6 bases). Germline V lookup: CDR1 SGHRS, CDR2 YFSETQ. V was trimmed by 4 bases and J by 11 bases, leaving 15 bases between them. The CDR3 has 12 amino acids. CDR3 sequence (DNA): TGCGCCAGCAGCCCCGTCGCAGGGGTTGCTTTCTTT. Translated: CASSPVAGVAFF.

In this sample, this clonotype turned up a few times. The chain carries TRBV2 and TRBJ2-5; 10 nucleotides align to TRBD1. The ends lost 6 bases at V and 10 bases at J; junction bases unmatched: 5. The germline gives CDR1 SNHLY, CDR2 FYNNEI. The CDR3 extends over 12 amino acids. CDR3 nucleotide sequence: TGTGCCAGCAGCCGCGGACAGGGGGACCAGTACTTC. Protein product: CASSRGQGDQYF.

The sample holds many counts of this clonotype. V gene TRBV20-1 combines with J gene TRBJ1-5, with 7 bases aligning to TRBD1. The V and J ends lost 6 bases and 3 bases, in that order; junction bases with no gene match: 5. The CDR3 is 13 residues long. CDR1 and CDR2 from the germline V gene are DFQATT and SNEGSKA (reference sequence). CDR3 nucleotide sequence: TGCAGTGCAAGACAGGGCACCAATCAGCCCCAGCATTTT. This encodes CSARQGTNQPQHF.

This chain uses TRBV7-3 with TRBJ2-3, with a possible D match to TRBD1 (6 bases). CDR1 and CDR2 from the germline V gene are SGHTA and FQGTGA. The CDR3 sequence is 16 residues long. The V and J ends lost 5 bases and 2 bases respectively, with 17 bases between them. Written as DNA, the CDR3 is TGTGCCAGCAGCGTAATTCAGGGGACATACACAGATACGCAGTATTTT. This encodes CASSVIQGTYTDTQYF. Looking up the rest from reference TRBV7-3 and TRBJ2-3 gives the full variable domain: GAGVSQTPSNKVTEKGKYVELRCDPISGHTALYWYRQSLGQGPEFLIYFQGTGAADDSGLPNDRFFAVRPEGSVSTLKIQRTERGDSAVYLCASSVIQGTYTDTQYFGPGTRLTVL.

The rearrangement links TRBV29-1 to TRBJ2-3, with 11 bases lining up with TRBD2. CDR3 length equals 14 residues. Germline lookup yields CDR1 SQVTM and CDR2 ANQGSEA. Unmatched junction bases numbered 9, after V lost 8 bases and J lost 5 bases. The DNA of the CDR3 is TGCAGCCACAATAGCGGGAGGGTCGAAGATACGCAGTATTTT. Its protein product is CSHNSGRVEDTQYF.

This chain joins TRBV11-2 and TRBJ2-7; a weak D match, TRBD2 (6 bases). Trimming shortened V by 5 bases and J by 4 bases, and 12 bases separated the two germline ends. CDR1 and CDR2 from the germline V gene are SGHAT and FQNNGV. The CDR3 runs to 13 residues. The CDR3 DNA reads as TGTGCCAGCAGCCCGATGGGGGGTTACGAGCAGTACTTC. Its translation: CASSPMGGYEQYF.

CDR3 bases: TGTGCCAGCAGTGCTAGAAGGGGACAGCCCCAGCATTTT. Translating gives CASSARRGQPQHF. The chain is built from TRBV25-1 and TRBJ1-5; D is perhaps TRBD1 (5 bases). Germline-derived CDR1 and CDR2 are MGHDK and SYGVNS. The V and J ends lost 4 bases and 7 bases respectively, with 11 bases between them. The CDR3 extends over 13 amino acids.

This clonotype was found many times. The chain recombines TRBV7-9 with TRBJ2-5; D gene uncertain. The CDR3 runs to 13 residues. V lost 5 bases, J lost 2 bases, and 9 bases lay in between. Germline V gene data show CDR1 as SEHNR and CDR2 as FQNEAQ (reference sequence). The CDR3 DNA is TGTGCCAGCAGCCCCCGCCGGCAAGAGACCCAGTACTTC. This sequence encodes CASSPRRQETQYF.

The gene calls are TRBV10-2 and TRBJ2-6, with D possibly TRBD1 on 5 matching bases. In germline, CDR1 is WSHSY, CDR2 SAAADI. The CDR3 is made up of 17 amino acids. V lost 0 bases to trimming and J lost 0 bases, with 9 bases between them. DNA for the CDR3: TGCGCCAGCAGTGAGTCAAGGGGTTCCTCTGGGGCCAACGTCCTGACTTTC. Encoded protein: CASSESRGSSGANVLTF.

The V and J genes are TRBV12-3 or TRBV12-4 and TRBJ2-2; D is unclear. The length of the CDR3 is 14 residues. The V end lost 5 bases, the J end lost 4 bases, and 11 bases lay between the germline ends. For the CDR3, the DNA is TGTGCCAGCAGTATAGGTCTATCCACCGGGGAGCTGTTTTTT. As protein: CASSIGLSTGELFF.